This TCR beta chain appears in the sequencing data of a study of blood T cell repertoires in COVID-19. About the research overall: COVID-19 samples from acute and convalescent phases originated in the United States, Italy and Spain. T cells, B-cell-depleted T cells, or PBMCs provided the cDNA or gDNA that served as material.

Seattle patients were enrolled during active infection and followed longitudinally. The CDR3 spans 20 residues. Germline V CDR1 and CDR2: LGHDT, YNNKEL (reference sequence). The trim removed 2 bases at V and 1 base at J, leaving 15 bases unmatched. How the authors handled the data: From reference gene primer amplification, estimates of nucleated cell counts were derived. TCRdb keeps only in-frame clones here, not all; method: immunoSEQ multiplex PCR. That table supplies the V and J calls and clone size; D and trimming were determined from the DNA. The sample carries roughly 190,000 clones, less than 90% recorded once. This clone was observed once.

This TCR came from a woman in her sixties with COVID-19, enrolled during active disease. What was sequenced was peripheral blood. This chain connects TRBV3-1 (or the pseudogene TRBV3-2) to TRBJ2-1, with TRBD2 matching over 9 bases. As DNA, the CDR3 is TGTGCCAGCAGCCAATCTCCCCGGGTGGCTAGCGGGGAGTCCTACAATGAGCAGTTCTTC. Its translation: CASSQSPRVASGESYNEQFF.